The TCR beta chain under discussion was sequenced for a study of blood T cell repertoires in COVID-19. For the study at large: The study drew acute and convalescent COVID-19 samples from the United States, Italy and Spain. Sources were T cells, B-cell-depleted T cells, or PBMCs; the material itself was cDNA or gDNA.

This CDR3 is 15 amino acids long. V was pared by 8 bases and J by 1 base, with 16 bases between. Germline assignment: CDR1 SGHNT and CDR2 YENEEA. Produced via immunoSEQ multiplex PCR; TCRdb's table is partial and in-frame only. The sample records 150,000 to 200,000 clones, over 75% being singletons. J is TRBJ2-3 and V is TRBV11-3; D not resolved. Specimen: peripheral blood. The clonotype comes from a human donor with active or convalescent COVID-19. The donor label of this sample is uncertain. DNA for the CDR3: TGTGCCAGCTCCCGGTCCAGCGATGGCACAGATACGCAGTATTTT. Encoded protein: CASSRSSDGTDTQYF. The full variable domain, in which reference TRBV11-3 and TRBJ2-3 provide the parts outside the CDR3, is EAGVVQSPRYKIIEKKQPVAFWCNPISGHNTLYWYLQNLGQGPELLIRYENEEAVDDSQLPKDRFSAERLKGVDSTLKIQPAELGDSAVYLCASSRSSDGTDTQYFGPGTRLTVL.